This TCR beta chain was recorded in a study of monozygotic twins with inflammatory bowel disease. A word on this clonotype: Its target is not known.

Whole-study results and caveats: The data offered no way to tell different T cell subtypes apart.

The V gene's germline CDR1 is SGHKS and CDR2 YYEKEE (reference sequence). This CDR3 spans 14 amino acids. Each CDR3 protein gets one entry in TCRdb, which reprocessed the 5' RACE reads and gives no DNA. This table holds around 380,000 distinct CDR3 sequences. V and J are TRBV5-5 and TRBJ1-5. Sequencing used blood. The receptor comes from a human donor with ulcerative colitis or Crohn's disease, or a healthy co-twin of an affected twin (not recorded which). The CDR3: CASRQGWSNQPQHF.